This entry concerns a single T cell receptor (beta chain). Its antigen has not been determined. It has no much larger one-base neighbor in the sample; base qualities were not kept. Genomic DNA was extracted from sorted cells for sequencing of the TCRbeta CDR3 region. The immunoSEQ Assay was used for sequencing of TCRbeta CDR3 regions. TCRdb stores this immuneACCESS table with in-frame sequences only. Part of the clones is absent; in the studies checked, under half of the shortfall reflects unresolved V genes, and no reason is known for the rest. The sample table shows 30,000 to 40,000 clones, and 84% are seen once. About 1.7% of the sample belongs to the ten largest clones. The entry originates in a study of OX40 agonist ivuxolimab in advanced cancers. Regarding the study in general: Ivuxolimab was a fully human IgG2 agonistic monoclonal antibody targeting the costimulatory receptor OX40 (CD134). Intravenous ivuxolimab was administered to patients every 2 weeks at six dose levels: 0.01, 0.1, 0.3, 1.5, 3 and 10 mg/kg. Of the approximately 50 dose-escalation patients, hepatocellular carcinoma was present in roughly 19, melanoma in approximately 15, renal cell carcinoma in 9 and head and neck cancer in 9. In the dose-escalation cohort, 82.7% of patients were male, and the mean age was approximately 60 years, with a range of about 23 to 85. Patients were allowed to have had prior anti-PD-1, anti-PD-L1 or anti-CTLA-4 therapy, and around 41% of the dose-escalation patients had previously received checkpoint inhibitors. Partial responses occurred in three dose-escalation patients: two with cutaneous melanoma and one with hepatocellular carcinoma. The point of sequencing TCRbeta in the periphery was to test whether ivuxolimab changed TCR sequence diversity and drove clonal T-cell expansion. The paper describes the monotherapy dose-escalation part (N of about 55 patients) of the phase I trial of ivuxolimab.

The investigation overall reported the following: In partial responders in the 0.1-3.0 mg/kg groups, normalized peripheral clonal expansion was found to be among the lowest, especially among CD8+ T cells. Clonal expansion of both CD4+ and CD8+ blood T cells was observed from baseline to week 6 at doses 0.1 to 3.0 mg/kg. Low levels of normalized T-cell clonal expansion were also seen in some nonresponding patients. After ivuxolimab, more expanded clones were found on average in CD8+ T cells than in CD4+ T cells. The antigen specificity of the clonally expanded peripheral T cells was not determined.

Patients with a history of autoimmune disease or receiving systemic immunosuppression were excluded from the trial. In every dose cohort, peripheral blood was drawn for TCR sequencing at baseline, cycle 4 day 1, and cycle 7 day 1. The samples were taken from a phase I, first-in-human, multicenter, open-label dose-escalation trial of ivuxolimab. The trial enrolled adults with locally advanced or metastatic head and neck squamous cell, hepatocellular, melanoma or renal cell carcinoma. Before TCR sequencing, CD4+ T cells and CD8+ T cells from peripheral blood were sorted into separate populations. V is cut back by 4 bases and J by 5 bases, with 7 bases in the junction unmatched. Reading the germline V gene gives CDR1 SGHVS and CDR2 FQNEAQ. The CDR3 contains 16 residues, cysteine and phenylalanine counted. The kept DNA is CDR3 alone, 48 bases in frame from the first base.

The source is an adult with an advanced solid tumor such as melanoma, head and neck, liver or kidney cancer. The chain links TRBV7-8 with TRBJ1-4; 10 middle bases align to TRBD1. The sample consisted of CD4+ or CD8+ T cells sorted from blood, taken in a trial of the OX40 agonist ivuxolimab. The DNA sequence is as follows: TGTGCCAGCAGCTGGGGACAGGGGCCGAGAAATGAAAAACTGTTTTTT. Its translation is CASSWGQGPRNEKLFF.